Described below is a single T cell receptor beta chain sequence and its context. This entry comes from a study of PD-L1 blockade in urothelial cancer. Study in general: Blood drawn 3 weeks (second dose) and 6 weeks after treatment start was analyzed.

This CDR3 comprises 14 residues. Per germline, CDR1 SGHNT and CDR2 YYREEE (reference sequence). Trimming shortened V by 2 bases and J by 5 bases, and 11 bases separated the two germline ends. The repertoire was sequenced with immunoSEQ multiplex PCR; TCRdb's copy has only in-frame clones and lacks some. The sample records 100,000 or so clones, about 90% being singletons. The V gene is TRBV5-4, the J gene TRBJ2-1; D is possibly TRBD1 (6 bases). Sequences were derived from PBMCs, sampled around atezolizumab (anti-PD-L1) treatment. The TCR comes from a woman of 80 years or more with urothelial cancer. Here the CDR3 reads CASSLPTGHNEQFF. CDR3 bases: TGTGCCAGCAGCTTACCCACAGGGCACAATGAGCAGTTCTTC.